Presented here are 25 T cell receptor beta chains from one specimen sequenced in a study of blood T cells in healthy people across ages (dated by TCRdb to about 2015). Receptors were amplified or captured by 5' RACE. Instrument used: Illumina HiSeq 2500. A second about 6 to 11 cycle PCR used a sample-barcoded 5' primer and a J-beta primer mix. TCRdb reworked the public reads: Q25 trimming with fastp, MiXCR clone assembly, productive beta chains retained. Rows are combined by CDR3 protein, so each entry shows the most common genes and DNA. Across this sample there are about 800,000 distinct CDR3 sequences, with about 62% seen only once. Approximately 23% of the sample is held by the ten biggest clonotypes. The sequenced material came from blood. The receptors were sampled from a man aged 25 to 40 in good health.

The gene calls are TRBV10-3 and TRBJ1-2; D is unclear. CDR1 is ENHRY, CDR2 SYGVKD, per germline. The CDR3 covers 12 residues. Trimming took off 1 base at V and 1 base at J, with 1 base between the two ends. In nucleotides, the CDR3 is TGTGCCATCAGTGAGTTTAACTATGGCTACACCTTC. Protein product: CAISEFNYGYTF.

In DNA form, the CDR3 reads TGTGCCAGCAGCCAACCCCGGATGGGCGGGTTCTTGGGCTATGGCTACACCTTC. It codes for CASSQPRMGGFLGYGYTF. The chain is built from TRBV12-3 or TRBV12-4 and TRBJ1-2; D call uncertain. The ends were cut back, 6 bases at V and 4 bases at J, with 27 bases in the middle. CDR3 length: 18 amino acids.

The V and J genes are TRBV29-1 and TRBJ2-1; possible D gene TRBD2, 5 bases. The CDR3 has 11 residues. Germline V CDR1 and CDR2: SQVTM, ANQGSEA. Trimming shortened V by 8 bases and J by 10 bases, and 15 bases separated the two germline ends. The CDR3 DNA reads TGCAGCCCTACTAGGGTGGGCGAGCAGTTCTTC. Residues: CSPTRVGEQFF.

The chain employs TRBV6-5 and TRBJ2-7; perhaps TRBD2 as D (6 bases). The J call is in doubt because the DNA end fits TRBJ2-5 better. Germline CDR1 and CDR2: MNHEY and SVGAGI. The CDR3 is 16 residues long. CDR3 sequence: CASSYSPTRELETQYF. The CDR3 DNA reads TGTGCCAGCAGTTACTCGCCTACTCGGGAGCTGGAGACCCAGTACTTC.

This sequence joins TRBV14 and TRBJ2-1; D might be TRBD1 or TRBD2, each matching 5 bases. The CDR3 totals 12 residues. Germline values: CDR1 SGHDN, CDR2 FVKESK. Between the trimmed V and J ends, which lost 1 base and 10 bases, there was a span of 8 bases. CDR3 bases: TGTGCCAGCAGCCAAGCCCGGGACGAGCAGTTCTTC. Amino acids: CASSQARDEQFF. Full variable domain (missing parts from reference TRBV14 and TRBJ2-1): EAGVTQFPSHSVIEKGQTVTLRCDPISGHDNLYWYRRVMGKEIKFLLHFVKESKQDESGMPNNRFLAERTGGTYSTLKVQPAELEDSGVYFCASSQARDEQFFGPGTRLTVL.

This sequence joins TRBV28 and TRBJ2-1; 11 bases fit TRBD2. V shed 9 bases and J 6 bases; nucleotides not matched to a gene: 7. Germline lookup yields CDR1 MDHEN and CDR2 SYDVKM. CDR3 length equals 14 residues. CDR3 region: CASKLAGEFNEQFF. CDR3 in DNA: TGTGCCAGTAAACTAGCGGGAGAGTTCAATGAGCAGTTCTTC. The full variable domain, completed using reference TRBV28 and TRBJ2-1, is DVKVTQSSRYLVKRTGEKVFLECVQDMDHENMFWYRQDPGLGLRLIYFSYDVKMKEKGDIPEGYSVSREKKERFSLILESASTNQTSMYLCASKLAGEFNEQFFGPGTRLTVL.

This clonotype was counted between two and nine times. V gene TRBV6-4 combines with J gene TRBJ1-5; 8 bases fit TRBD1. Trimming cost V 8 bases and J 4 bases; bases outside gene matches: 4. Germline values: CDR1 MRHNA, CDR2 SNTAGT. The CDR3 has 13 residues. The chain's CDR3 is CASSTGGNQPQHF. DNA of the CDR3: TGTGCCAGCTCAACAGGGGGTAATCAGCCCCAGCATTTT.

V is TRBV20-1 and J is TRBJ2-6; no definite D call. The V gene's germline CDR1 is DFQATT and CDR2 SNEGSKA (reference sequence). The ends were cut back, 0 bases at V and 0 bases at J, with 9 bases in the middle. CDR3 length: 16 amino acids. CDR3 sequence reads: CSARDFSPSGANVLTF. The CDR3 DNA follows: TGCAGTGCTAGAGATTTTTCCCCCTCTGGGGCCAACGTCCTGACTTTC.

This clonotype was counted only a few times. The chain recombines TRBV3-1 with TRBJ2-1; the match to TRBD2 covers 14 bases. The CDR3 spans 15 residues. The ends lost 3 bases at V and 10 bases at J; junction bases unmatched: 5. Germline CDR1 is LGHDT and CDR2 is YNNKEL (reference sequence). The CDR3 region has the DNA TGTGCCAGCAGCCAGACTAGCGGGAGGGATTCGGAGCAGTTCTTC. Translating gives CASSQTSGRDSEQFF.

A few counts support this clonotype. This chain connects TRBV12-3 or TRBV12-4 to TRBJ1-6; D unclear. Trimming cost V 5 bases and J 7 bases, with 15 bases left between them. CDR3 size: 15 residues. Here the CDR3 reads CASSEAQALNSPLHF. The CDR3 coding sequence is TGTGCCAGCAGTGAGGCCCAAGCACTGAATTCACCCCTCCACTTT.

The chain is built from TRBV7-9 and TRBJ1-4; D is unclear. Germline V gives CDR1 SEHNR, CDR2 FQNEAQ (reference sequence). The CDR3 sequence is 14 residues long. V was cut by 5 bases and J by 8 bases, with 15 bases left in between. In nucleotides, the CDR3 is TGTGCCAGCAGCCGCCTCGGGGTCGGCGAAAAACTGTTTTTT. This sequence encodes CASSRLGVGEKLFF.

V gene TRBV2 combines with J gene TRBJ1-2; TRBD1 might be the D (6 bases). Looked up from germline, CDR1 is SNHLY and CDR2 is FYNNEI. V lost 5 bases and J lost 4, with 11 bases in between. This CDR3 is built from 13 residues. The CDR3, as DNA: TGTGCCAGCAGTCCCCAGGGGCGCTATGGCTACACCTTC. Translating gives CASSPQGRYGYTF.

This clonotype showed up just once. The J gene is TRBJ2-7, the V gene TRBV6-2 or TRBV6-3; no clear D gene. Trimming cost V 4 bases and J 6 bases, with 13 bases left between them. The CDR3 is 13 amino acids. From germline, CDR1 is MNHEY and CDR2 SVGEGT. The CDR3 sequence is CASSSSNLSEQYF. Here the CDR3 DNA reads TGTGCCAGCAGTTCTAGTAATCTCAGCGAGCAGTACTTC.

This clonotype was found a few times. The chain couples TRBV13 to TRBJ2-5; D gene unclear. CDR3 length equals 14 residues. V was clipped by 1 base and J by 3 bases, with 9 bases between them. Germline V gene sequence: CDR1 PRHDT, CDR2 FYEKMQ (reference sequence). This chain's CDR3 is CASSLDSRKETQYF. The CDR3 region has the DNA TGTGCCAGCAGCTTAGACTCTAGGAAAGAGACCCAGTACTTC.

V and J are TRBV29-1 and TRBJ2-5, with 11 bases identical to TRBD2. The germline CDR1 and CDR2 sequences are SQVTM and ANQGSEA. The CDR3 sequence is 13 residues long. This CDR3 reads CSTNSGGAYEQYF. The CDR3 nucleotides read TGCAGTACCAATAGCGGGGGGGCATATGAGCAGTACTTC.

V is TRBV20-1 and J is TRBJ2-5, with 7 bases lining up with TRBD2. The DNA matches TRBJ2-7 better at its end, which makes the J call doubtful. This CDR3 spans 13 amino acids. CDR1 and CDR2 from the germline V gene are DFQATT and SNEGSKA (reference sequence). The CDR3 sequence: CSASRAGVNEQYF. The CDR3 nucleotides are TGCAGTGCTAGCAGGGCGGGGGTAAACGAGCAGTACTTC.

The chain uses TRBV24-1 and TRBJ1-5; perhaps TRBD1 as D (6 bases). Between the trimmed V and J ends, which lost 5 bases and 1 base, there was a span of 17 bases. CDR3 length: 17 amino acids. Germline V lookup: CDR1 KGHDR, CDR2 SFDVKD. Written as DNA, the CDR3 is TGTGCCACCAGTGGCTCTGGGGAACAGGGAAGCAATCAGCCCCAGCATTTT. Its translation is CATSGSGEQGSNQPQHF.

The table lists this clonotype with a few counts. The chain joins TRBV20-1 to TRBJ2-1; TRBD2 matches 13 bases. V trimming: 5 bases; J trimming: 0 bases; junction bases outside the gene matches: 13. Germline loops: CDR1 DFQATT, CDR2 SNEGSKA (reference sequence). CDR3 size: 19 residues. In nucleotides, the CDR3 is TGCAGTGCTCCTCTTTCGACTAGCGGGGGGACCAGCTCCTACAATGAGCAGTTCTTC. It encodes CSAPLSTSGGTSSYNEQFF.

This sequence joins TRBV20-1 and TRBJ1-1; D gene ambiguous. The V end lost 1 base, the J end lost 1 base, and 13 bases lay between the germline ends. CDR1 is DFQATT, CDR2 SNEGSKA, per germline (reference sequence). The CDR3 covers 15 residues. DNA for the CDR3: TGCAGTGCTAGAGCGGTCAAGACACCGAACACTGAAGCTTTCTTT. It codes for CSARAVKTPNTEAFF.

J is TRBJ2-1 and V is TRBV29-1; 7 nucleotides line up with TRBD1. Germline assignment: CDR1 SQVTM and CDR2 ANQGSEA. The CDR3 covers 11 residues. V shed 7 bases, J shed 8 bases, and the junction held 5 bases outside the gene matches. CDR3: CSGTRGHEQFF. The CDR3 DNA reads TGCAGCGGGACGAGGGGGCATGAGCAGTTCTTC.

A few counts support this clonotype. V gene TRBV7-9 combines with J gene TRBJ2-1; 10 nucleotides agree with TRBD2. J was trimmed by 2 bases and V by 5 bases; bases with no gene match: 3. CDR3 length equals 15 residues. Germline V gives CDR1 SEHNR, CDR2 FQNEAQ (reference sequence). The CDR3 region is CASSGLAGAYNEQFF. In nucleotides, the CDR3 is TGTGCCAGCAGCGGGCTAGCGGGGGCCTACAATGAGCAGTTCTTC.

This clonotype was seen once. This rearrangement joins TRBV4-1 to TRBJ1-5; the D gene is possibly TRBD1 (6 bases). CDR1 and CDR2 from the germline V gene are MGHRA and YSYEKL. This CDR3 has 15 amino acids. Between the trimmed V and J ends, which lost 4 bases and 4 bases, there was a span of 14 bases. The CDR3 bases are TGCGCCAGCAGCCTAAAGGACAGCGAGAATCAGCCCCAGCATTTT. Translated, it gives CASSLKDSENQPQHF.

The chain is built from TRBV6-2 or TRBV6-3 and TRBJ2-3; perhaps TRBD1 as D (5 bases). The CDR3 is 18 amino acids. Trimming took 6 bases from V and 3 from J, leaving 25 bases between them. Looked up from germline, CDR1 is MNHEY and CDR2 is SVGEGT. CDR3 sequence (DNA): TGTGCCAGCAGCAATTTGCAGGGTGAGAGAACTAAGACAGATACGCAGTATTTT. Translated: CASSNLQGERTKTDTQYF.

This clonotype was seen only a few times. The CDR3 DNA sequence: TGCGCCAGCATCGGGACTAGCGGGAGTTGGGAGACCCAGTACTTC. Protein sequence: CASIGTSGSWETQYF. The genes are TRBV5-1 and TRBJ2-7, with TRBD2 matching 14 bases. The better agreement between TRBJ2-5 and the DNA end casts doubt on the J call. Per the germline V gene, CDR1 is SGHRS and CDR2 is YFSETQ. The CDR3 runs to 15 residues.

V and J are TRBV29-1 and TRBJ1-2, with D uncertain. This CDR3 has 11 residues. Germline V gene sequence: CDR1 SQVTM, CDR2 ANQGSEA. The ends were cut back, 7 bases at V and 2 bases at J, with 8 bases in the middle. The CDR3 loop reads CSAVGNYGYTF. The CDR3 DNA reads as TGCAGCGCAGTGGGGAACTATGGCTACACCTTC.